One sample yielded the 15 T cell receptor beta chains listed below, sequenced in a study of blood T cell repertoires in COVID-19. Profiling relied on immunoSEQ multiplex PCR, and the TCRdb table lists in-frame clones only, not all of them. The sample lists about 250,000 clones, roughly 80% occurring once. Material: peripheral blood. The receptors come from a man aged 80 or over with acute or convalescent COVID-19.

This chain links TRBV7-2 with TRBJ2-3, with 10 bases fitting TRBD2. The CDR3 contains 16 residues. Losses at the gene ends were 0 bases for V and 3 bases for J; bases not matched to a gene: 3. Looked up from germline, CDR1 is SGHTA and CDR2 is FQGNSA. CDR3 in amino acids: CASSLAGAGGTDTQYF. The CDR3 region has the DNA TGTGCCAGCAGCTTAGCGGGAGCGGGAGGGACAGATACGCAGTATTTT.

The chain is built from TRBV3-1 (or the pseudogene TRBV3-2) and TRBJ2-6, with D perhaps TRBD2 (5 bases). CDR3 length equals 18 residues. V was cut by 4 bases and J by 0 bases, with 16 bases left in between. Germline CDR1 is LGHDT and CDR2 is YNNKEL (reference sequence). For the CDR3, the DNA is TGTGCCAGCAGCCGAGGGTGGACCTCAAACTCTGGGGCCAACGTCCTGACTTTC. Amino acids: CASSRGWTSNSGANVLTF.

This chain connects TRBV7-2 to TRBJ2-2, with 12 bases that match TRBD2. This CDR3 spans 19 amino acids. CDR1 and CDR2 from the germline V gene are SGHTA and FQGNSA. Unmatched junction bases numbered 12, after V lost 4 bases and J lost 3 bases. The CDR3 DNA is TGTGCCAGCAGCTCGCGACTAGCGGGAGCTACCGGGGACACCGGGGAGCTGTTTTTT. Its protein product is CASSSRLAGATGDTGELFF.

Concerning this clone: At the DNA level, this CDR3 is encoded by other sequences in the same sample as well. This chain joins TRBV5-1 and TRBJ1-2; D is unclear. The CDR3 covers 13 residues. CDR1 SGHRS and CDR2 YFSETQ come from the germline V gene. Trimming left V 0 bases short and J 1 base short, with 4 bases between. CDR3 sequence reads: CASSLDSNYGYTF. DNA for the CDR3: TGCGCCAGCAGCTTGGACAGTAACTATGGCTACACCTTC.

This chain joins TRBV24-1 and TRBJ2-3; TRBD1 is a possible D gene (6 bases). This CDR3 is built from 15 residues. Germline V CDR1 and CDR2: KGHDR, SFDVKD. Trimming left V 3 bases short and J 3 bases short, with 12 bases between. CDR3 in amino acids: CATSDRTEITDTQYF. For the CDR3, the DNA is TGTGCCACCAGTGATCGGACAGAGATAACAGATACGCAGTATTTT.

CDR3 sequence: CASSRTGNTEAFF. The CDR3 DNA is TGTGCCAGCAGCCGGACAGGGAACACTGAAGCTTTCTTT. The chain joins TRBV7-2 to TRBJ1-1; 7 bases map to TRBD1. CDR1 is SGHTA, CDR2 FQGNSA, per germline. The junction had 1 base not matched to a gene; V was cut back by 5 bases and J by 1 base. The length of the CDR3 is 13 residues.

This clone is a singleton in its sample. The rearrangement uses TRBV24-1 and TRBJ2-2; 8 bases map to TRBD1. Losses at the gene ends were 3 bases for V and 5 bases for J; bases not matched to a gene: 7. The CDR3 is 16 residues long. Germline lookup yields CDR1 KGHDR and CDR2 SFDVKD. CDR3 loop: CATSDPRQGWTGELFF. The CDR3 bases are TGTGCCACCAGTGATCCTAGACAGGGGTGGACCGGGGAGCTGTTTTTT.

The V call is TRBV7-9, the J call TRBJ2-1; 9 bases align to TRBD1. Germline CDR1 and CDR2: SEHNR and FQNEAQ (reference sequence). The CDR3 is 16 residues long. Trimming took 8 bases from V and 4 from J; bases not matched to a gene: 12. The CDR3 loop reads CASYRTGAILYNEQFF. CDR3 nucleotides: TGTGCCAGCTATAGGACAGGGGCGATATTGTACAATGAGCAGTTCTTC.

The V call is TRBV11-2, the J call TRBJ2-1; 7 bases fit TRBD2. From germline, CDR1 is SGHAT and CDR2 FQNNGV. This CDR3 comprises 16 residues. V gave up 4 bases and J gave up 0 bases; unmatched junction bases: 6. The DNA of the CDR3 is TGTGCCAGCAGCTCTCGAGGGAGGGGCTCCTACAATGAGCAGTTCTTC. Translated, it gives CASSSRGRGSYNEQFF.

The table lists this clone with a count of one. The CDR3 spells CASRQGGAETQYF. CDR3 bases: TGTGCCAGCAGGCAAGGGGGCGCGGAGACCCAGTACTTC. The chain combines TRBV6-6 with TRBJ2-5; 7 positions match TRBD1. Germline loops: CDR1 MNHNY, CDR2 SVGAGI (reference sequence). This CDR3 region has 13 residues. V was clipped by 6 bases and J by 5 bases; unmatched bases: 6.

This chain connects TRBV15 to TRBJ2-5; weak D call: TRBD1 (5 bases). Germline CDR1 reads LNHNV; CDR2 reads YYDKDF (reference sequence). The CDR3 length is 14 residues. The V end lost 0 bases, the J end lost 5 bases, and 10 bases lay between the germline ends. CDR3 sequence: CATSRDQGAETQYF. CDR3 DNA sequence: TGTGCCACCAGCAGAGATCAAGGGGCTGAGACCCAGTACTTC.

This chain uses TRBV3-1 (or the pseudogene TRBV3-2) with TRBJ1-4; D possibly corresponds to TRBD1 (5 bases). The CDR3 is 16 residues long. Germline CDR1 is LGHDT and CDR2 is YNNKEL (reference sequence). V was trimmed by 3 bases and J by 8 bases, leaving 19 bases between them. The CDR3, as DNA: TGTGCCAGCAGCCATGGGGTTTCCCTAAGGGGCGAAAAACTGTTTTTT. Encoded protein: CASSHGVSLRGEKLFF.

This clone was found a few times. This chain joins TRBV19 and TRBJ2-7, with TRBD2 matching over 7 bases. J gave up 1 base and V 7 bases, and 7 bases lay outside the gene matches. This CDR3 spans 14 amino acids. CDR1 is LNHDA, CDR2 SQIVND, per germline (reference sequence). The CDR3 here is CASTREALSYEQYF. The CDR3 region has the DNA TGTGCCAGTACACGGGAGGCTCTTTCCTACGAGCAGTACTTC. The complete variable domain, with remaining parts taken from reference TRBV19 and TRBJ2-7, reads DGGITQSPKYLFRKEGQNVTLSCEQNLNHDAMYWYRQDPGQGLRLIYYSQIVNDFQKGDIAEGYSVSREKKESFPLTVTSAQKNPTAFYLCASTREALSYEQYFGPGTRLTVT.

The chain links TRBV2 to TRBJ1-5, with 7 bases lining up with TRBD1. CDR3 size: 17 residues. Per the germline V gene, CDR1 is SNHLY and CDR2 is FYNNEI. The ends lost 6 bases at V and 0 bases at J; junction bases unmatched: 11. Here the CDR3 reads CASRKGASDYSNQPQHF. The CDR3 DNA reads TGTGCCAGCAGGAAGGGGGCTTCCGATTATAGCAATCAGCCCCAGCATTTT.

This clone has just a few counts. The chain employs TRBV5-1 and TRBJ1-2, with 8 bases matching TRBD1. The junction had 10 bases not matched to a gene; V was cut back by 5 bases and J by 13 bases. This CDR3 is built from 12 residues. Germline V gene data show CDR1 as SGHRS and CDR2 as YFSETQ. The CDR3 sequence: CASSDTGTGCTF. CDR3 bases: TGCGCCAGCAGTGATACCGGGACAGGTTGCACCTTC.